The 12 T cell receptor beta chains reported below all come from one sample, sequenced in a study of T cells in localized non-small cell lung cancer. Clones were read by immunoSEQ multiplex PCR, and TCRdb kept only the in-frame ones, dropping some. Counted here are some 1,700 clones, around a quarter occurring once; the ten biggest clones make up about a tenth. This material consisted of normal lung tissue next to the tumor, taken before any cancer treatment. The receptors derive from a female donor at least 60 years old with stage I lung adenocarcinoma.

This clone occurred a few times. The rearrangement uses TRBV28 and TRBJ1-1; no clear D gene. V gave up 4 bases and J gave up 4 bases, with 13 bases separating them. Per germline, CDR1 MDHEN and CDR2 SYDVKM. The CDR3 consists of 14 residues. CDR3 sequence reads: CASSSRTVRTEAFF. DNA for the CDR3: TGTGCCAGCAGTTCCCGTACGGTTCGCACTGAAGCTTTCTTT.

V gene TRBV12-5 combines with J gene TRBJ2-3; 9 bases fit TRBD1. This CDR3 has 14 residues. V lost 4 bases, J lost 3 bases, and 2 bases stayed unmatched. In germline, CDR1 is LGHNT, CDR2 FRNRAP. The CDR3 DNA sequence: TGTGCTAGTGGTTGGGGGACAGGGACAGATACGCAGTATTTT. Translation: CASGWGTGTDTQYF. Variable domain in full (rest from reference TRBV12-5 and TRBJ2-3): DARVTQTPRHKVTEMGQEVTMRCQPILGHNTVFWYRQTMMQGLELLAYFRNRAPLDDSGMPKDRFSAEMPDATLATLKIQPSEPRDSAVYFCASGWGTGTDTQYFGPGTRLTVL.

The chain uses TRBV28 and TRBJ2-4, with 8 bases aligning to TRBD1. The ends lost 8 bases at V and 2 bases at J; junction bases unmatched: 11. Per germline, CDR1 MDHEN and CDR2 SYDVKM. The CDR3 consists of 16 residues. CDR3 bases: TGTGCCAGCGCAATTGGGCAGGGGGCGTCCAAAAACATTCAGTACTTC. Translation: CASAIGQGASKNIQYF.

The chain combines TRBV16 with TRBJ2-2; D is possibly TRBD2 (6 bases). The CDR3 has 22 amino acids. Trimming pared 6 bases from V and 3 bases from J, leaving 35 bases between. Germline assignment: CDR1 KGHSY and CDR2 FQNENV. The CDR3 protein is CASSPNVAGLQSSGDHTGELFF. CDR3 DNA: TGTGCCAGCAGTCCCAATGTTGCGGGCCTCCAATCGTCGGGGGACCACACCGGGGAGCTGTTTTTT. Full variable domain (outside the CDR3, taken from reference TRBV16 and TRBJ2-2): GEEVAQTPKHLVRGEGQKAKLYCAPIKGHSYVFWYQQVLKNEFKFLISFQNENVFDETGMPKERFSAKCLPNSPCSLEIQATKLEDSAVYFCASSPNVAGLQSSGDHTGELFFGEGSRLTVL.

This clone was observed a handful of times. This sequence joins TRBV9 and TRBJ2-7; 8 nucleotides match TRBD1. The J segment lost 6 bases and the V segment lost 4 bases, leaving 12 bases of the junction unmatched. Germline assignment: CDR1 SGDLS and CDR2 YYNGEE. CDR3 length: 15 residues. CDR3 nucleotide sequence: TGTGCCAGCAGCTATTCCGGTAGACAGGGGTCCGAGCAGTACTTC. This encodes CASSYSGRQGSEQYF. The whole variable domain, remainder taken from reference TRBV9 and TRBJ2-7, is DSGVTQTPKHLITATGQRVTLRCSPRSGDLSVYWYQQSLDQGLQFLIQYYNGEERAKGNILERFSAQQFPDLHSELNLSSLELGDSALYFCASSYSGRQGSEQYFGPGTRLTVT.

This clone rates as medium-sized. The chain recombines TRBV6-1 with TRBJ1-2; maybe TRBD1 (6 bases). The V gene's germline CDR1 is MNHNS and CDR2 SASEGT. V lost 1 base and J lost 6, with 15 bases in between. The CDR3 spans 15 residues. The CDR3 protein is CASSEGQGFRDGYTF. The CDR3 bases are TGTGCCAGCAGTGAAGGCCAGGGGTTTAGGGATGGCTACACCTTC.

This clone occurred a few times. The chain joins TRBV2 to TRBJ1-5; 7 bases line up with TRBD1. The germline CDR1 and CDR2 sequences are SNHLY and FYNNEI. The CDR3 spans 17 residues. With 6 bases clipped from V and 0 bases from J, the junction kept 11 bases outside the gene matches. For the CDR3, the DNA is TGTGCCAGCAGGGGGGACAGTGCGCAAGATAGCAATCAGCCCCAGCATTTT. Translated: CASRGDSAQDSNQPQHF.

This clone is deemed large. The chain has TRBV11-3 and TRBJ2-3; D gene ambiguous. In germline, CDR1 is SGHNT, CDR2 YENEEA. Between the trimmed V and J ends, which lost 5 bases and 0 bases, there was a span of 9 bases. The CDR3 loop spans 14 amino acids. The CDR3 here is CASSTSTSTDTQYF. The CDR3 nucleotides read TGTGCCAGCAGCACTTCGACTAGCACAGATACGCAGTATTTT. Based on the CDR3 plus reference TRBV11-3 and TRBJ2-3, the full variable domain is EAGVVQSPRYKIIEKKQPVAFWCNPISGHNTLYWYLQNLGQGPELLIRYENEEAVDDSQLPKDRFSAERLKGVDSTLKIQPAELGDSAVYLCASSTSTSTDTQYFGPGTRLTVL.

The chain links TRBV5-1 to TRBJ2-1, with 13 bases that match TRBD2. The CDR3 runs to 18 residues. Germline loops: CDR1 SGHRS, CDR2 YFSETQ. Unmatched junction bases numbered 10, after V lost 0 bases and J lost 7 bases. The CDR3 loop is CASSLAATSGGALNEQFF. The CDR3 DNA sequence: TGCGCCAGCAGCTTGGCCGCTACTAGCGGGGGGGCTCTTAATGAGCAGTTCTTC.

This sequence joins TRBV7-5 and TRBJ2-7; the D call TRBD2 from the table was never checked on the DNA. TRBV7-5 is described as a pseudogene. The CDR3 extends over 17 amino acids. The CDR3 reads CASSLSRAGGPSYEQYF. The CDR3 DNA is TGTGCCAGCAGCTTGTCCCGGGCGGGGGGCCCCTCCTACGAGCAGTACTTC.

The V gene is TRBV6-1, the J gene TRBJ2-3; TRBD1 or TRBD2 may be the D gene (5 bases each). V lost 1 base, J lost 3 bases, and 14 bases lay in between. This CDR3 comprises 16 residues. From germline, CDR1 is MNHNS and CDR2 SASEGT. CDR3 sequence reads: CASSEGGTVLTDTQYF. For the CDR3, the DNA is TGTGCCAGCAGTGAAGGTGGGACGGTCCTTACAGATACGCAGTATTTT.

The gene calls are TRBV29-1 and TRBJ2-3; 7 nucleotides align to TRBD2. The CDR3 extends over 12 amino acids. The V gene end was trimmed by 7 bases and the J gene end by 3 bases; junction bases not matched to a gene: 4. Germline V gives CDR1 SQVTM, CDR2 ANQGSEA. CDR3 sequence: CSAWEGTDTQYF. Here the CDR3 DNA reads TGCAGCGCGTGGGAGGGTACAGATACGCAGTATTTT.